Below, 26 T cell receptor beta chains from the same sample are listed, as sequenced in a study of tumor-infiltrating lymphocytes in primary liver carcinoma. RNA and DNA were co-extracted from about 19-30 mg of unsorted bulk tissue. From 450 to 600 ng total RNA, TCR beta cDNA was generated with a primer in the constant region. It was through three nested multiplex PCR rounds of slightly modified ARM-PCR that TCR beta libraries arose. Running 9 to 11 cycles apiece, the first two PCR rounds relied on TRBV1-TRBV30 forward primers together with a C-beta reverse primer. MiXCR was run by TCRdb on the multiplex PCR reads, yielding one entry per CDR3 protein. The profile covers around 120,000 distinct CDR3 sequences, with nearly 70% appearing a single time and 8.1% taken by the ten largest. The specimen sequenced was tumor-adjacent normal liver tissue. All receptors come from a woman in her fifties or sixties with primary liver carcinoma and hepatitis B virus infection.

With regard to this clonotype: Possible read error: a much larger clone is one base away. The chain joins TRBV7-9 to TRBJ2-3, with D perhaps matching TRBD1 or TRBD2 (6 bases each). CDR1 and CDR2 from the germline V gene are SEHNR and FQNEAQ (reference sequence). V was pared by 5 bases and J by 4 bases, with 13 bases between. CDR3 length: 14 residues. This chain's CDR3 is CASSRAGEADTQYF. The CDR3 DNA reads as TGTGCCAGCAGCAGGGCAGGGGAGGCAGATACGCAGTATTTT.

With regard to this clonotype: This could be a read error, since a much larger clone is one nucleotide away. The rearrangement uses TRBV10-3 and TRBJ1-5; perhaps TRBD1 as D (6 bases). Per the germline V gene, CDR1 is ENHRY and CDR2 is SYGVKD. This CDR3 comprises 13 residues. CDR3: CTISGQSNQPQHF. The CDR3 DNA is TGTACCATCAGTGGACAGAGTAATCAGCCCCAGCATTTT.

The rearrangement links TRBV4-2 to TRBJ2-3, with D perhaps matching TRBD2 (5 bases). Trimming left V 4 bases short and J 6 bases short, with 20 bases between. There are 16 residues in the CDR3. The germline V gene has CDR1 LGHNA and CDR2 YNFKEQ. The CDR3 protein is CASSLKRTKQWDTQYF. Written as DNA, the CDR3 is TGTGCCAGCAGCCTGAAGCGGACCAAACAGTGGGATACGCAGTATTTT.

As concerns this clonotype: A read error is possible here, since a much larger clone lies one base away. The chain recombines TRBV28 with TRBJ2-3; D perhaps matches TRBD1 (6 bases). Deletions cut 2 bases from V and 4 bases from J, with 13 bases between. The CDR3 is made up of 15 amino acids. CDR1 and CDR2 from the germline V gene are MDHEN and SYDVKM. CDR3 in DNA: TGTGCCAGCAGTTTAACCCCCAGGGGCGCAGATACGCAGTATTTT. Translated: CASSLTPRGADTQYF.

Notes on this clonotype: A much larger clone sits a single nucleotide away, making a read error possible. The chain joins TRBV6-1 to TRBJ1-2; weak D call: TRBD1 (6 bases). The V end was cut by 8 bases, the J end by 10 bases, with 14 bases between. Per the germline V gene, CDR1 is MNHNS and CDR2 is SASEGT. The CDR3 has 11 amino acids. The CDR3 is CASRSGVVYTF. CDR3 DNA sequence: TGTGCCAGCCGTTCAGGGGTTGTCTACACCTTC.

This clonotype has ten or more counts. The chain joins TRBV11-1 to TRBJ1-6; D may be TRBD1 (5 bases). V gave up 5 bases and J gave up 9 bases, with 11 bases separating them. The V gene's germline CDR1 is SGHAT and CDR2 FQDESV (reference sequence). The CDR3 extends over 13 amino acids. The chain's CDR3 is CASSRTLVSPLHF. CDR3 sequence (DNA): TGTGCCAGCAGCCGGACACTGGTTTCACCCCTCCACTTT.

This clonotype was seen only a few times. The junction departs from germline at one end; a sequencing error may be responsible. The V call is TRBV5-1, the J call TRBJ2-5; 10 bases are a match to TRBD2. The length of the CDR3 is 15 residues. Germline values: CDR1 SGHRS, CDR2 YFSETQ. DNA of the CDR3: TGCACCAGCATCCCGTCCCCTAGCGGGAGCGAGACCCAGTACTTC. Translated: CTSIPSPSGSETQYF.

The DNA for the CDR3 is TGTGCCAGTAGTCCCGAGGGGGTGACTTCAACTAATGAAAAACTGTTTTTT. As protein: CASSPEGVTSTNEKLFF. The rearrangement joins TRBV19 to TRBJ1-4; perhaps TRBD1 as D (6 bases). The V gene's germline CDR1 is LNHDA and CDR2 SQIVND (reference sequence). V was pared by 5 bases and J by 0 bases, with 16 bases between. The CDR3 is 17 residues long.

This clonotype was counted ten times or more. This rearrangement joins TRBV5-1 to TRBJ1-2; 8 nucleotides line up with TRBD1. V trimming: 4 bases; J trimming: 7 bases; junction bases outside the gene matches: 6. The CDR3 is 13 amino acids. The V gene's germline CDR1 is SGHRS and CDR2 YFSETQ. CDR3 nucleotides: TGCGCCAGCAGCCTAGGGACAGGATCTGGCTACACCTTC. Translating it yields CASSLGTGSGYTF.

The chain uses TRBV29-1 and TRBJ1-3; D unclear. This CDR3 has 13 amino acids. CDR1 and CDR2 from the germline V gene are SQVTM and ANQGSEA. V lost 4 bases, J lost 8 bases, and 15 bases lay in between. The CDR3 DNA reads as TGCAGCGTTGCCCCCGAGGGAGGACACACCATATATTTT. This sequence encodes CSVAPEGGHTIYF.

In the case of this clonotype: Being one base from a much bigger clone, this may be a read error. The chain carries TRBV7-9 and TRBJ1-1; the D is unclear. Trimming pared 2 bases from V and 2 bases from J, leaving 9 bases between. This CDR3 spans 14 amino acids. Germline V gene lookup returns CDR1 SEHNR and CDR2 FQNEAQ (reference sequence). The CDR3 DNA follows: TGTGCCAGCAGCTTACTTGGGGATAACACTGAAGCTTTCTTT. Its translation: CASSLLGDNTEAFF.

A note on this clonotype: At one end, the junction sequence differs from germline, possibly due to a read error. The rearrangement uses TRBV7-9 and TRBJ1-5; D not certain. This CDR3 comprises 14 residues. Germline V gene data show CDR1 as SEHNR and CDR2 as FQNEAQ (reference sequence). CDR3 protein: CASSIAGGNRPQHF. In DNA, the CDR3 is TGTGCCAGCAGCATAGCGGGCGGGAATCGGCCCCAGCATTTT.

The V gene is TRBV4-2, the J gene TRBJ2-1; either TRBD1 or TRBD2 may supply D (5 bases each). Trimming stripped 6 bases from V and 6 bases from J, with 24 bases between. The CDR3 contains 17 residues. CDR1 and CDR2 from the germline V gene are LGHNA and YNFKEQ. Here the CDR3 reads CASRQPATGPASNEQFF. The CDR3 DNA is TGTGCCAGCAGACAACCGGCCACGGGACCAGCGAGCAATGAGCAGTTCTTC.

The chain links TRBV11-2 to TRBJ2-1; possibly TRBD1 for D (5 bases). Germline V gene lookup returns CDR1 SGHAT and CDR2 FQNNGV. The length of the CDR3 is 11 residues. CDR3 residues: CTNRLDMAQFF. The CDR3 nucleotides are TGTACCAACAGGTTAGATATGGCTCAGTTCTTC.

By share, this clonotype ranks as large (0.1 to 1%). The rearrangement uses TRBV11-2 and TRBJ2-7, with 8 nucleotides matching TRBD2. Looked up from germline, CDR1 is SGHAT and CDR2 is FQNNGV. The trim removed 0 bases at V and 6 bases at J, leaving 7 bases unmatched. The CDR3 has 15 amino acids. CDR3 coding DNA: TGTGCCAGCAGCTTAGATAGGGGACTAGTTCCCGAGCAGTACTTC. Translated, it gives CASSLDRGLVPEQYF. Full variable domain (rest looked up from reference TRBV11-2 and TRBJ2-7): EAGVAQSPRYKIIEKRQSVAFWCNPISGHATLYWYQQILGQGPKLLIQFQNNGVVDDSQLPKDRFSAERLKGVDSTLKIQPAKLEDSAVYLCASSLDRGLVPEQYFGPGTRLTVT.

On this clonotype: The junction does not match germline at one end; this may be a read error. The genes are TRBV11-2 and TRBJ2-1, with D perhaps TRBD1 (6 bases). The length of the CDR3 is 15 residues. Germline CDR1 reads SGHAT; CDR2 reads FQNNGV. The CDR3 DNA reads TGTACCAGCAGCTTAGTCGGACAGATAGGGAACGAGCAGTTCTTC. Translation: CTSSLVGQIGNEQFF.

This clonotype was recorded at least ten times. This chain connects TRBV5-1 to TRBJ2-1; D is perhaps TRBD1 (5 bases). Trimming pared 4 bases from V and 9 bases from J, leaving 8 bases between. This CDR3 comprises 11 residues. The V gene's germline CDR1 is SGHRS and CDR2 YFSETQ. In nucleotides, the CDR3 is TGCGCCAGCAGCGTCCAGGGTGAGCAGTTCTTC. Encoded protein: CASSVQGEQFF.

The V gene is TRBV12-3 or TRBV12-4, the J gene TRBJ1-1, with TRBD1 as a possible D gene (5 bases). The CDR3 has 14 amino acids. Trimming removed 8 bases at V and 12 bases at J, with 25 bases between. The CDR3: CASSPGRENTKSFF. For the CDR3, the DNA is TGTGCCAGCTCTCCAGGGCGGGAGAACACTAAATCTTTCTTT.

This clonotype was counted once. This clone may be a read error of a much larger clone one base away. This sequence joins TRBV12-3 or TRBV12-4 and TRBJ2-6; D is uncertain. The CDR3 has 13 residues. DNA for the CDR3: TGTGCCAACAGTTCTGCTGGGGCCAACGTCCTGACTTTC. As protein: CANSSAGANVLTF.

This clonotype came up once. Since no conserved phenylalanine or tryptophan closes the CDR3, a read error is the likely cause. The chain carries TRBV10-3 and TRBJ2-7; no definite D call. The germline V gene encodes CDR1 ENHRY and CDR2 SYGVKD. The CDR3 contains 13 residues. V lost 10 bases and J 0 bases, leaving 13 bases between the germline ends. The CDR3: CANQQLSSYEQYL. The CDR3 bases are TGTGCCAATCAACAGTTGAGCTCCTACGAGCAGTACTTA.

This clonotype is medium-sized within its sample. The CDR3: CASSLDRARATEAFF. Here the CDR3 DNA reads TGTGCCAGCAGCTTAGATCGGGCCCGGGCCACTGAAGCTTTCTTT. V is TRBV11-3 and J is TRBJ1-1; unclear D gene. Germline CDR1 SGHNT, CDR2 YENEEA. V lost 0 bases to trimming and J lost 4 bases, with 12 bases between them. This CDR3 comprises 15 residues.

With regard to this clonotype: Mismatch with germline at one junction end may stem from a read error. The chain uses TRBV4-1 and TRBJ1-1; tentatively, D is TRBD1 (5 bases). The CDR3 totals 12 residues. The V gene's germline CDR1 is MGHRA and CDR2 YSYEKL. Here the CDR3 DNA reads TGCGCCAACAGCGCAGGGAACACTGTAGCTTTCTTT. This gives the protein CANSAGNTVAFF.

The table lists this clonotype with many counts. In DNA form, the CDR3 reads TGTGCCAGCAGCTTGGGTGGGGACCGATCCTACGAGCAGTACTTC. This gives the protein CASSLGGDRSYEQYF. The chain links TRBV5-4 to TRBJ2-7; D assignment may be TRBD1 or TRBD2 (5 bases each). This CDR3 is built from 15 residues. Trimming left V 0 bases short and J 1 base short, with 11 bases between. The V gene's germline CDR1 is SGHNT and CDR2 YYREEE (reference sequence).

J is TRBJ2-7 and V is TRBV20-1; 8 bases map to TRBD1. The length of the CDR3 is 16 residues. V gave up 0 bases and J gave up 6 bases; unmatched junction bases: 13. The germline gives CDR1 DFQATT, CDR2 SNEGSKA (reference sequence). CDR3 coding DNA: TGCAGTGCTAGAGATCTGAGTTGGCAGGGGGCTGGCGAGCAGTACTTC. Encoded protein: CSARDLSWQGAGEQYF.

The chain carries TRBV18 and TRBJ2-7, with 7 bases identical to TRBD2. With 1 base clipped from V and 1 base from J, the junction kept 7 bases outside the gene matches. The CDR3 spans 16 residues. The V gene's germline CDR1 is KGHSH and CDR2 LQKENI. As DNA, the CDR3 is TGTGCCAGCTCACCACTCGGGGGAGGGTCGTCCTACGAGCAGTACTTC. Its translation is CASSPLGGGSSYEQYF.

This clonotype has just a few counts. The genes are TRBV11-2 and TRBJ2-3; 10 positions match TRBD2. V shed 1 base and J 3 bases; nucleotides not matched to a gene: 4. There are 16 residues in the CDR3. Germline V gene lookup returns CDR1 SGHAT and CDR2 FQNNGV. The CDR3 nucleotides read TGTGCCAGCAGCTTAGGACTAGCGGGCACTACAGATACGCAGTATTTT. Translating gives CASSLGLAGTTDTQYF.